A selection of T cell receptor beta chains follows, all from one sample in a study of response to subunit inactivated influenza vaccine. Each CDR3 protein is one row after TCRdb ran MiXCR on the RT-PCR reads. Here the sample spans fewer than 200,000 distinct CDR3 sequences, about 9% being singletons. The specimen was non-naive T cells sorted from PBMCs, collected on the day of vaccination. All receptors derive from a man aged 45-60 years who received an inactivated influenza vaccine. Each CDR3 is given with its conserved first and last residue. The order of the fields is J gene, clone size, V gene, D gene, CDR3 DNA, CDR3 protein. The D gene is left open where the match is weak. Some rows mark clone size as missing; the rest say once, few, many or name a class of expanded clone.

J: TRBJ2-1; size: few; V: TRBV20-1; D: .; DNA: TGCAGTGCTACTTTGTTGGGTGAGCAGTTCTTC; CDR3: CSATLLGEQFF
J: TRBJ2-2; size: few; V: TRBV6-5; D: .; DNA: TGTGCCAGCAGTTACGGGATTAACACCGGGGAGCTGTTTTTT; CDR3: CASSYGINTGELFF
J: TRBJ2-5; size: .; V: TRBV28; D: .; DNA: TGTGCCAGCAGTTTAAGGATAGAAGAGACCCAGTACTTC; CDR3: CASSLRIEETQYF
J: TRBJ2-1; size: .; V: TRBV28; D: .; DNA: TGTGCCAGCAGTCCGGGACCAAACAACAATGAGCAGTTCTTC; CDR3: CASSPGPNNNEQFF
J: TRBJ2-3; size: few; V: TRBV9; D: TRBD1; DNA: TGTGCCAGCAGCGTAGACAGGGGGATCACTGATACGCAGTATTTT; CDR3: CASSVDRGITDTQYF
J: TRBJ1-4; size: many; V: TRBV6-5; D: .; DNA: TGTGCCAGCAGTTACCACCAGGGACCTAAAGGGGAAAAACTGTTTTTT; CDR3: CASSYHQGPKGEKLFF
J: TRBJ1-1; size: few; V: TRBV20-1; D: .; DNA: TGCAGTGCAACAACAGGGTCGAACACTGAAGCTTTCTTT; CDR3: CSATTGSNTEAFF
J: TRBJ1-1; size: few; V: TRBV7-9; D: .; DNA: TGTGCCAGCAGCCTGGGGGGGCGGGGATACACTGAAGCTTTCTTT; CDR3: CASSLGGRGYTEAFF
J: TRBJ1-5; size: .; V: TRBV10-3; D: .; DNA: TGTGCCATCAGTGAGTCGCGGGGAGATCAGCCCCAGCATTTT; CDR3: CAISESRGDQPQHF
J: TRBJ2-5; size: many; V: TRBV5-1; D: .; DNA: TGCGCCAGCAGCCCTCCCGGATCCCAAGAGACCCAGTACTTC; CDR3: CASSPPGSQETQYF
J: TRBJ2-1; size: many; V: TRBV5-1; D: TRBD2; DNA: TGCGCCAGCAGCTTGGACGGGACTACCTATTACAATGAGCAGTTCTTC; CDR3: CASSLDGTTYYNEQFF
J: TRBJ2-3; size: many; V: TRBV9; D: TRBD2; DNA: TGTGCCAGCAGTCGAGGACTAGCGGGAGGGGCAGATACGCAGTATTTT; CDR3: CASSRGLAGGADTQYF
J: TRBJ2-7; size: many; V: TRBV11-2; D: .; DNA: TGTGCCAGCAGCTTGGGATACGCCGAGCAGTACTTC; CDR3: CASSLGYAEQYF
J: TRBJ2-1; size: .; V: TRBV11-1; D: TRBD2; DNA: TGTGCCAGCAGCTCTAGTGGGTTATTACTAGCGGGAGACGGTGAGCAGTTCTTC; CDR3: CASSSSGLLLAGDGEQFF
J: TRBJ2-2; size: .; V: TRBV11-3; D: .; DNA: TGTGCCAGCAGGCAACGGCCTACCGGGGAGCTGTTTTTT; CDR3: CASRQRPTGELFF
J: TRBJ1-2; size: few; V: TRBV11-2; D: TRBD1; DNA: TGTGCCAGCAGCTTAGTTGGGACAGGTCACGTCGGGCGCTATGGCTACACCTTC; CDR3: CASSLVGTGHVGRYGYTF
J: TRBJ1-1; size: .; V: TRBV5-6; D: .; DNA: TGTGCCAGCAGCTTACAGGGCCGCAAAGGGGCTGAAGCTTTCTTT; CDR3: CASSLQGRKGAEAFF
J: TRBJ2-2; size: many; V: TRBV24-1; D: TRBD1; DNA: TGTGCCACCATGGACAGGGCGAACACCGGGGAGCTGTTTTTT; CDR3: CATMDRANTGELFF
J: TRBJ2-2; size: .; V: TRBV9; D: .; DNA: TGTGCCAGCAGCGGTCTTTCCAACACCGGGGAGCTGTTTTTT; CDR3: CASSGLSNTGELFF
J: TRBJ2-2; size: few; V: TRBV29-1; D: TRBD1; DNA: TGCAGCGTGCTCCAAAAAACCACGACAGGGCCAGCTGGCACCGGGGAGCTGTTTTTT; CDR3: CSVLQKTTTGPAGTGELFF
J: TRBJ1-1; size: few; V: TRBV10-3; D: .; DNA: TGTGCCATCAGTGAATTGGGGACTGGGGCTTTCTTT; CDR3: CAISELGTGAFF
J: TRBJ2-1; size: .; V: TRBV20-1; D: .; DNA: TGCTGCGCTAGAGATTCTTTCGACCCGAATCATCTCAATGAGCAGTTCTTC; CDR3: CCARDSFDPNHLNEQFF
J: TRBJ2-3; size: many; V: TRBV20-1; D: .; DNA: TGCAGTGCTAGTCCTATCGGGCCCCACTCTAGCACAGATACGCAGTATTTT; CDR3: CSASPIGPHSSTDTQYF
J: TRBJ2-1; size: .; V: TRBV7-7; D: .; DNA: TGTGCTAGCAGTCGCGCGGCAGGCTCCTACAATGAGCAGTTCTTC; CDR3: CASSRAAGSYNEQFF
J: TRBJ1-2; size: few; V: TRBV25-1; D: .; DNA: TGTGCCAGCAGTGGGAGGAACTATGGCTACACCTTC; CDR3: CASSGRNYGYTF
J: TRBJ1-2; size: many; V: TRBV28; D: .; DNA: TGTGCCAGCAGATCTACAGCCTTCGGGGCAGGGTATGGCTACACCTTC; CDR3: CASRSTAFGAGYGYTF
J: TRBJ1-1; size: many; V: TRBV12-3/TRBV12-4; D: TRBD1; DNA: TGTGCCAGCATCCCCAGGGGGCAGAGGGCCACTGAAGCTTTCTTT; CDR3: CASIPRGQRATEAFF
J: TRBJ2-3; size: .; V: TRBV21-1; D: .; DNA: TGTGCCACACTACGAAAAGTTTTCACGTATACGCAGTATTTT; CDR3: CATLRKVFTYTQYF
J: TRBJ1-2; size: few; V: TRBV20-1; D: TRBD1; DNA: TGCAGTGCTAGAGCAACCGTCCCGGGACAGGCCTATGGCTACACCTTC; CDR3: CSARATVPGQAYGYTF
J: TRBJ2-7; size: .; V: TRBV6-2/TRBV6-3; D: TRBD2; DNA: TGTGCCAGCAGAACGAGGACTAGCGGGGGACTGTACGAGCAGTACTTC; CDR3: CASRTRTSGGLYEQYF
J: TRBJ2-3; size: few; V: TRBV2; D: TRBD2; DNA: TGTGCCAGCAGTTTCGGACTAGCGATAAGCACAGATACGCAGTATTTT; CDR3: CASSFGLAISTDTQYF
J: TRBJ2-4; size: many; V: TRBV12-3/TRBV12-4; D: TRBD1; DNA: TGTGCCAGCAGGCCCGGCCGGGACAGGGTGGTCAAAAACATTCAGTACTTC; CDR3: CASRPGRDRVVKNIQYF
J: TRBJ1-5; size: .; V: TRBV27; D: .; DNA: TGTGCCAGCAGTACACAGAATCAGCCCCAGCATTTT; CDR3: CASSTQNQPQHF
J: TRBJ1-5; size: .; V: TRBV6-2/TRBV6-3; D: .; DNA: TGTGCCAGCAGTTACCTCCGGGGGCCCCAGCATTTT; CDR3: CASSYLRGPQHF
J: TRBJ1-1; size: many; V: TRBV20-1; D: .; DNA: TGCAGTGCTAGCAGGGGACACACTGAAGCTTTCTTT; CDR3: CSASRGHTEAFF
J: TRBJ2-2; size: many; V: TRBV27; D: .; DNA: TGTGCCAGCAGTTTATCGTATGGCGGGGAGCTGTTTTTT; CDR3: CASSLSYGGELFF
J: TRBJ2-3; size: few; V: TRBV11-2; D: TRBD2; DNA: TGTGCCAGCAGCTCCGGAGCGGGGGGGGCCGATACGCAGTATTTT; CDR3: CASSSGAGGADTQYF
J: TRBJ1-4; size: .; V: TRBV6-5; D: .; DNA: TGTGCCAGCAGTTACGGCCGGGGCGCGAGCGGTGAAAAACTGTTTTTT; CDR3: CASSYGRGASGEKLFF
J: TRBJ1-5; size: few; V: TRBV5-8; D: TRBD1; DNA: TGTGCCAGCAGCTTTTTCGGGACAGATAATAGCAATCAGCCCCAGCATTTT; CDR3: CASSFFGTDNSNQPQHF
J: TRBJ1-4; size: few; V: TRBV6-1; D: TRBD1; DNA: TGTGCCAGCAGTGAAGGGCGGACAGGGGTTGAAAAACTGTTTTTT; CDR3: CASSEGRTGVEKLFF
J: TRBJ2-7; size: .; V: TRBV27; D: TRBD1; DNA: TGTGCCAGCTCTCTGACAGGGGGCCCGATCTCCTACGAGCAGTACTTC; CDR3: CASSLTGGPISYEQYF
J: TRBJ2-3; size: few; V: TRBV3-1; D: .; DNA: TGTGCCAGCAGCCAAGACCACAGGGCGGAAGATACGCAGTATTTT; CDR3: CASSQDHRAEDTQYF
J: TRBJ1-1; size: many; V: TRBV6-2/TRBV6-3; D: .; DNA: TGTGCCAGCAGTCAGGGGAGTGAAGCTTTCTTT; CDR3: CASSQGSEAFF
J: TRBJ2-3; size: many; V: TRBV21-1; D: .; DNA: TGTGCCAGCAGCCCCGTCGATACGCAGTATTTT; CDR3: CASSPVDTQYF
J: TRBJ2-6; size: few; V: TRBV7-8; D: .; DNA: TGTGCCAGCAGCCGCCCCACAGGGTCAGGGGCCAACGTCCTGACTTTC; CDR3: CASSRPTGSGANVLTF
J: TRBJ2-4; size: few; V: TRBV19; D: TRBD2; DNA: TGTGCCAGTAGCGCGGGGGGTACCAAAAACATTCAGTACTTC; CDR3: CASSAGGTKNIQYF
J: TRBJ2-4; size: .; V: TRBV4-1; D: TRBD1; DNA: TGCGCCAGCAGCTACGAAAAACCGGGACAGGGGGTAGCCAAAAACATTCAGTACTTC; CDR3: CASSYEKPGQGVAKNIQYF
J: TRBJ1-4; size: few; V: TRBV5-1; D: .; DNA: TGCGCCAGCAGCTTGAGCGGAGGGGGGGACGAAAAACTGTTTTTT; CDR3: CASSLSGGGDEKLFF